This T cell receptor (beta chain) comes out of a study of blood T cells in healthy people across ages. Whole-study findings and limits: Nothing was known about donor CMV status, and this possibly confounded expanded clonotype changes. Any conclusive comparison of naive versus antigen-experienced cells was prevented by using unsorted PBMCs.

This clonotype was observed at least ten times. Its antigen is unknown. CDR3 length equals 12 residues. With 1 base removed from V and 9 bases from J, the gap between germline ends came to 7 bases. Per germline, CDR1 SGHTA and CDR2 FQGNSA. Alongside a J-beta primer mix, a sample-barcoded 5' primer served in a second PCR lasting roughly 6 to 12 cycles. TCRdb independently ran MiXCR on the 5' RACE reads; one entry per CDR3 protein. The table lists about 1.1 million distinct CDR3 sequences, around two fifths of them singletons. Each individual donor underwent a draw of ten milliliters of peripheral blood.

The sequence came from a man between 18 and 29 years old in good health. This chain uses TRBV7-2 with TRBJ2-1; the D gene is possibly TRBD2 (6 bases). The sequenced sample consisted of blood. The CDR3 DNA reads TGTGCCAGCAGCTTAGATAGCGGTGAGCAGTTCTTC. It codes for CASSLDSGEQFF.